One sample yielded the 26 T cell receptor beta chains listed below, sequenced in a study of shared clonotypes between healthy human individuals. The protocol was immunoSEQ multiplex PCR, while the TCRdb copy is restricted to in-frame clones and leaves out a portion. The sample lists 2,500,000 or so clones, 93% occurring once. Sequenced sample: naive CD4+ T cells from PBMCs. The subset is: CD45RA+ positively selected. These receptors originate from a man between 18 and 35 years old in good health. Some clones in this sample may be carry-over from other donors' samples.

The chain uses TRBV15 and TRBJ1-4, with a possible D match to TRBD1 (6 bases). Per the germline V gene, CDR1 is LNHNV and CDR2 is YYDKDF (reference sequence). The CDR3 spans 16 residues. The V end was cut by 4 bases, the J end by 5 bases, with 17 bases between. The CDR3 spells CATSMGGAGANEKLFF. In DNA form, the CDR3 reads TGTGCCACCAGCATGGGGGGGGCAGGGGCGAATGAAAAACTGTTTTTT.

J is TRBJ1-6 and V is TRBV30; 7 nucleotides match TRBD1. The CDR3 is 13 amino acids. With 4 bases clipped from V and 10 bases from J, the junction kept 7 bases outside the gene matches. From germline, CDR1 is GTSNPN and CDR2 SVGIG (reference sequence). This CDR3 is CAWTATTGSPLHF. CDR3 coding DNA: TGTGCCTGGACGGCCACGACAGGGTCACCCCTCCACTTT.

The rearrangement joins TRBV2 to TRBJ2-3; D is tentatively TRBD1 or TRBD2 (5 bases each). Germline-derived CDR1 and CDR2 are SNHLY and FYNNEI. CDR3 length: 15 residues. Trimming took 6 bases from V and 0 from J, leaving 13 bases between them. CDR3 nucleotides: TGTGCCAGCAGAAACCGGGACGGTAGCACAGATACGCAGTATTTT. It yields the protein CASRNRDGSTDTQYF.

The V call is TRBV2, the J call TRBJ2-5; unclear D gene. V dropped 3 bases and J dropped 7 bases, with 15 bases sitting between them. Per germline, CDR1 SNHLY and CDR2 FYNNEI. CDR3 length: 14 amino acids. CDR3 DNA: TGTGCCAGCAGTGAGCATCCTAACGCCGGGACCCAGTACTTC. It encodes CASSEHPNAGTQYF. Based on the CDR3 plus reference TRBV2 and TRBJ2-5, the full variable domain is EPEVTQTPSHQVTQMGQEVILRCVPISNHLYFYWYRQILGQKVEFLVSFYNNEISEKSEIFDDQFSVERPDGSNFTLKIRSTKLEDSAMYFCASSEHPNAGTQYFGPGTRLLVL.

As for this clone: At the DNA level, this CDR3 is encoded by other sequences in the same sample as well. This rearrangement joins TRBV5-4 to TRBJ2-2, with 9 bases fitting TRBD2. The CDR3 has 16 amino acids. CDR1 and CDR2 from the germline V gene are SGHNT and YYREEE (reference sequence). V lost 0 bases to trimming and J lost 2 bases; unmatched junction nucleotides: 2. The CDR3 protein is CASSLGLAVNTGELFF. For the CDR3, the DNA is TGTGCCAGCAGCTTGGGACTAGCGGTAAACACCGGGGAGCTGTTTTTT.

On this clone: At the DNA level, this CDR3 is encoded by other sequences in the same sample as well. The V gene is TRBV19, the J gene TRBJ1-1; weak D call: TRBD1 (5 bases). V lost 3 bases, J lost 4 bases, and 12 bases lay in between. The germline CDR1 and CDR2 sequences are LNHDA and SQIVND (reference sequence). CDR3 length: 14 residues. The CDR3 DNA reads TGTGCCAGTAGTATCAGGGTGGGTGGCACTGAAGCTTTCTTT. Amino acids: CASSIRVGGTEAFF.

This sequence joins TRBV11-2 and TRBJ2-6; 10 bases are shared with TRBD1. In germline, CDR1 is SGHAT, CDR2 FQNNGV. The ends lost 5 bases at V and 2 bases at J; junction bases unmatched: 6. This CDR3 spans 17 amino acids. CDR3 DNA sequence: TGTGCCAGCAGCCCTCGACAGGGGGCAACTGGGGCCAACGTCCTGACTTTC. Translation gives CASSPRQGATGANVLTF.

V is TRBV27 and J is TRBJ2-1; 8 bases align to TRBD2. This CDR3 has 15 residues. The germline V gene encodes CDR1 MNHEY and CDR2 SMNVEV (reference sequence). The trim removed 4 bases at V and 7 bases at J, leaving 9 bases unmatched. Written as DNA, the CDR3 is TGTGCCAGCAGTTATGGAGCGGGAGTCTTAAATGAGCAGTTCTTC. As protein: CASSYGAGVLNEQFF.

On this clone itself: Its ends do not fully match the called genes, so a read error is possible. Other DNA sequences in this sample translate to the same CDR3. The chain uses TRBV9 and TRBJ2-7, with TRBD1 matching over 7 bases. Per the germline V gene, CDR1 is SGDLS and CDR2 is YYNGEE. CDR3 length equals 15 residues. The CDR3 here is CASSAGRGSSYEQYF. The CDR3 DNA follows: TGTGCCAGCAGCGCTGGCAGGGGGAGCTCCTACGAGCAGTACTTT.

Note on this clone: Distinct nucleotide sequences in the sample also encode this CDR3. J is TRBJ2-7 and V is TRBV5-1; 9 bases align to TRBD2. V trimming: 2 bases; J trimming: 0 bases; junction bases outside the gene matches: 3. Germline V gene lookup returns CDR1 SGHRS and CDR2 YFSETQ. The CDR3 runs to 15 residues. The CDR3 bases are TGCGCCAGCAGCTTAGCGGGAGGATCCTCCTACGAGCAGTACTTC. Translation gives CASSLAGGSSYEQYF.

The rearrangement uses TRBV28 and TRBJ2-7; TRBD2 matches 8 bases. The CDR3 has 15 residues. Trimming at V came to 3 bases and at J to 3 bases, leaving 7 bases not matched to a gene. Per the germline V gene, CDR1 is MDHEN and CDR2 is SYDVKM. CDR3 sequence: CASSLAGTSIYEQYF. For the CDR3, the DNA is TGTGCCAGCAGTTTGGCCGGGACTAGTATCTACGAGCAGTACTTC.

The genes are TRBV5-1 and TRBJ1-1; D is unclear. The CDR3 extends over 16 amino acids. Germline V gene data show CDR1 as SGHRS and CDR2 as YFSETQ. V dropped 4 bases and J dropped 3 bases, with 19 bases sitting between them. CDR3 residues: CASSRRAASRDTEAFF. The CDR3 bases are TGCGCCAGCAGCCGACGTGCGGCTTCAAGGGACACTGAAGCTTTCTTT.

V and J are TRBV30 and TRBJ2-7; no firm D call. The CDR3 spans 14 residues. Germline CDR1 reads GTSNPN; CDR2 reads SVGIG (reference sequence). The V and J ends lost 4 bases and 3 bases respectively, with 16 bases between them. CDR3 nucleotide sequence: TGTGCCTGGACGTCGGCCACCAACCTCTACGAGCAGTACTTC. It yields the protein CAWTSATNLYEQYF.

CDR3 amino acids: CASSPRQGAVSGYTF. CDR3 DNA: TGTGCCAGCAGCCCCCGACAGGGGGCAGTGAGCGGCTACACCTTC. The chain recombines TRBV9 with TRBJ1-2; 10 bases are shared with TRBD1. The V and J ends lost 4 bases and 8 bases, in that order; junction bases with no gene match: 11. This CDR3 contains 15 residues. Per the germline V gene, CDR1 is SGDLS and CDR2 is YYNGEE.

The chain recombines TRBV5-1 with TRBJ2-2; no reliable D call. This CDR3 is 16 amino acids long. Trimming removed 0 bases at V and 4 bases at J, with 13 bases between. Germline V gene data show CDR1 as SGHRS and CDR2 as YFSETQ. This CDR3 is CASSLEVGVVTGELFF. DNA of the CDR3: TGCGCCAGCAGCTTGGAGGTCGGAGTGGTCACCGGGGAGCTGTTTTTT.

This chain links TRBV11-2 with TRBJ2-5; possible D gene TRBD2, 6 bases. Trimming took 4 bases from V and 7 from J, leaving 16 bases between them. The CDR3 extends over 14 amino acids. Germline V CDR1 and CDR2: SGHAT, FQNNGV. The CDR3 loop reads CASSSRTTRGTQYF. CDR3 sequence (DNA): TGTGCCAGCAGCTCGAGGACAACGCGGGGGACCCAGTACTTC.

Concerning this clone itself: This sample includes further DNA sequences coding for the same CDR3. V usage is TRBV14 and J usage is TRBJ1-2; D not resolved. Germline CDR1 SGHDN, CDR2 FVKESK. With 1 base removed from V and 5 bases from J, the gap between germline ends came to 5 bases. The CDR3 totals 12 residues. The CDR3 DNA reads TGTGCCAGCAGCCAAGTAGGGTATGGCTACACCTTC. Residues: CASSQVGYGYTF.

This rearrangement joins TRBV7-8 to TRBJ2-6; 8 bases match TRBD1. After removal of 1 base from V and 0 bases from J, the junction contained 8 bases not matched to a gene. CDR1 is SGHVS and CDR2 is FQNEAQ in the germline V gene. The CDR3 runs 19 residues. Written as DNA, the CDR3 is TGTGCCAGCAGCTTAGGGGGCAGGGGGCCCGGCTCTGGGGCCAACGTCCTGACTTTC. Encoded protein: CASSLGGRGPGSGANVLTF.

The chain carries TRBV9 and TRBJ1-2, with D uncertain. This CDR3 contains 14 residues. In germline, CDR1 is SGDLS, CDR2 YYNGEE. The V end was cut by 1 base, the J end by 8 bases, with 15 bases between. The chain's CDR3 is CASSVLGGVEGYTF. As DNA, the CDR3 is TGTGCCAGCAGCGTACTTGGTGGAGTGGAGGGCTACACCTTC.

The chain employs TRBV25-1 and TRBJ1-4; unclear D gene. Germline V CDR1 and CDR2: MGHDK, SYGVNS. Trimming left V 4 bases short and J 5 bases short, with 17 bases between. This CDR3 region has 16 residues. The CDR3 nucleotides are TGTGCCAGCAGTGCAACTCCGGGAGGCCGGAATGAAAAACTGTTTTTT. Protein product: CASSATPGGRNEKLFF.

This clone was seen a single time. This chain joins TRBV6-4 and TRBJ2-2; D is possibly TRBD2 (5 bases). V was shortened by 1 base and J by 0 bases, with 18 bases between the two germline ends. Germline V gives CDR1 MRHNA, CDR2 SNTAGT. The CDR3 is 19 amino acids. DNA for the CDR3: TGTGCCAGCAGTGACTATATCGGAGGAGCCACGGCGAACACCGGGGAGCTGTTTTTT. It specifies CASSDYIGGATANTGELFF.

V is TRBV5-1 and J is TRBJ2-7; the match to TRBD2 covers 7 bases. The V gene end was trimmed by 0 bases and the J gene end by 2 bases; junction bases not matched to a gene: 8. The germline V gene has CDR1 SGHRS and CDR2 YFSETQ. The CDR3 is made up of 16 amino acids. The CDR3 region is CASSLGSASGAYEQYF. CDR3 nucleotides: TGCGCCAGCAGCTTGGGTTCGGCTAGCGGAGCCTACGAGCAGTACTTC.

This clone was counted once. The V gene is TRBV7-9, the J gene TRBJ1-4; D remains unclear. The germline V and J ends were trimmed by 5 bases and 2 bases, with 12 bases remaining between them. CDR1 SEHNR and CDR2 FQNEAQ come from the germline V gene (reference sequence). This CDR3 region has 15 residues. The CDR3 DNA follows: TGTGCCAGCAGCCCCGCACTGGTCACTAATGAAAAACTGTTTTTT. Amino acid sequence: CASSPALVTNEKLFF.

This clone was counted a few times. The rearrangement joins TRBV28 to TRBJ1-5, with TRBD1 matching over 7 bases. This CDR3 comprises 11 residues. Trimming at V came to 6 bases and at J to 14 bases, leaving 7 bases not matched to a gene. Germline V gives CDR1 MDHEN, CDR2 SYDVKM. The CDR3, as DNA: TGTGCCAGCAGACACCGGGACAGCAAGCATTTT. It codes for CASRHRDSKHF.

With regard to this clone: This sample also contains other DNA sequences that code for the same CDR3. The CDR3 DNA reads as TGTGCCAGCAGTGGACAGGGGGCAGAGCAGCCCCAGCATTTT. Translation gives CASSGQGAEQPQHF. The chain couples TRBV2 to TRBJ1-5, with 10 bases matching TRBD1. V gave up 4 bases and J gave up 7 bases; unmatched junction bases: 4. This CDR3 spans 14 amino acids. From germline, CDR1 is SNHLY and CDR2 FYNNEI.

V gene TRBV14 combines with J gene TRBJ2-3, with D possibly being TRBD1 or TRBD2 (5 bases each). Germline V gene data show CDR1 as SGHDN and CDR2 as FVKESK. The CDR3 sequence is 11 residues long. The V and J ends lost 3 bases and 8 bases respectively, with 6 bases between them. In DNA, the CDR3 is TGTGCCAGCAGCCAGGGACCTACGCAGTATTTT. This translates into CASSQGPTQYF.